This note documents a single T cell receptor beta chain sequence. Its specificity is not known. This sample stems from a study of shared clonotypes between healthy human individuals. Study-level points and caveats: Sequencing of the sorted subsets was shown by rarefaction to be incomplete despite large depth. Sharing across four donors was highest in naive CD4 (around 5%) and lowest in memory CD8 (around 0.4%).

CDR1 and CDR2 (germline): WNHNN, SYGVQD (reference sequence). The CDR3 length is 15 residues. Trimming took 4 bases from V and 5 from J; bases not matched to a gene: 9. CD45RO-negative CD8 cells positively selected for CCR7 made up the naive population, which excluded terminally differentiated effector memory CD45RA+ cells. Produced via immunoSEQ multiplex PCR; TCRdb's table is partial and in-frame only. The data hold around 650,000 clones, with approximately 96% observed a single time. Material: naive CD8+ T cells sorted from blood. The rearrangement links TRBV10-1 to TRBJ2-5, with 8 bases matching TRBD2. The TCR was taken from a woman aged 25 to 39 in good health. The CDR3 coding sequence is TGCGCCAGCAGTGTTGGTCGGGAGGGCCGTGAGACCCAGTACTTC. It yields the protein CASSVGREGRETQYF.